This entry is about one T cell receptor beta chain. Authors' data handling: Amplification with reference gene primers provided the estimates of nucleated cell counts. Libraries were prepared by immunoSEQ multiplex PCR; TCRdb keeps only in-frame clonotypes and omits some of them. V and J calls and clone size come straight from that table; D and trimming were deduced from the DNA. The sample shows some 180,000 clones, 85% of them seen only once. The data originate from a study of blood T cell repertoires in COVID-19. Study-level background: T cells, B-cell-depleted T cells, or PBMCs provided the cDNA or gDNA that served as material.

V dropped 0 bases and J dropped 0 bases, with 6 bases sitting between them. Germline-derived CDR1 and CDR2 are SGHAT and FQNNGV. The CDR3 length is 16 residues. The TCR comes from a woman between 55 and 75 years old with acute or convalescent COVID-19. The chain is built from TRBV11-2 and TRBJ1-6, with D unresolved. What was sequenced was peripheral blood. As DNA, the CDR3 is TGTGCCAGCAGCTTAGAAGTTAGCTCCTATAATTCACCCCTCCACTTT. Residues: CASSLEVSSYNSPLHF.